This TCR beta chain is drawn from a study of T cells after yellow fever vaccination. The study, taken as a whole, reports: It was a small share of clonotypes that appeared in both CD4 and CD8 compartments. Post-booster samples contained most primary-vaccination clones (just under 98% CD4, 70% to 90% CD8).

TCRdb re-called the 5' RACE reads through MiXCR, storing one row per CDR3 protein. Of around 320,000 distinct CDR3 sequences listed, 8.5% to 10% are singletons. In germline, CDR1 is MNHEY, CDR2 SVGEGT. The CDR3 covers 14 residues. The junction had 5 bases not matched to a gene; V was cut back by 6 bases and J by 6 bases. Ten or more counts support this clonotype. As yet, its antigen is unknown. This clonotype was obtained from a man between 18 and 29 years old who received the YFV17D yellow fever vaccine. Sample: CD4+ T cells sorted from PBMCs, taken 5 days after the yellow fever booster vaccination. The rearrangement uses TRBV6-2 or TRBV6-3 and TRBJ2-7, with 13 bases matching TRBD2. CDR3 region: CASRTSGGSGEQYV. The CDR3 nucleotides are TGTGCCAGCAGGACTAGCGGGGGGTCCGGCGAGCAGTACGTC.